This T cell receptor beta chain comes out of a study of monozygotic twins with inflammatory bowel disease. Study findings and constraints: TCRbeta inverse Simpson diversity was decreased in IBD patients versus healthy co-twins. Clonotype overlap with others was lower in IBD patients than in healthy twins, a difference that was greatest with disease activity.

TCRdb re-analyzed the 5' RACE reads; it lists each CDR3 protein once, without DNA. The repertoire table contains about 380,000 distinct CDR3 sequences. The total RNA came straight from whole blood, and T cells were not sorted beforehand. As regards this clonotype: The target antigen is unknown.

The source is a human donor with ulcerative colitis or Crohn's disease, or a healthy co-twin of an affected twin (not recorded which). Material for sequencing was blood.

This chain's CDR3 is CSATSRVIGANVLTF. The V and J genes are TRBV20-1 and TRBJ2-6; the D gene TCRdb calls, TRBD1, cannot be checked with no DNA. The CDR3 contains 15 residues. Germline V CDR1 and CDR2: DFQATT, SNEGSKA (reference sequence).